The 3 T cell receptor beta chains in this list originate from one sample, sequenced in a study of high-grade serous ovarian cancer treatment subgroups. Tumor samples were obtained before definitive surgery or chemotherapy. Only in-frame clones appear in the TCRdb table, and some are missing; sequencing was by immunoSEQ multiplex PCR. The profile shows more than 6,500 clones, 75% to 85% of them singletons. Sequencing input: tumor tissue. These receptors all stem from a human donor with high-grade serous ovarian cancer.

The chain links TRBV28 to TRBJ2-1, with 10 bases lining up with TRBD1. Germline V gene sequence: CDR1 MDHEN, CDR2 SYDVKM. The ends lost 6 bases at V and 4 bases at J; junction bases unmatched: 3. This CDR3 comprises 14 residues. CDR3 nucleotides: TGTGCCAGCAGGGCGGGACAGGGGTACAATGAGCAGTTCTTC. This encodes CASRAGQGYNEQFF. Based on the CDR3 plus reference TRBV28 and TRBJ2-1, the full variable domain is DVKVTQSSRYLVKRTGEKVFLECVQDMDHENMFWYRQDPGLGLRLIYFSYDVKMKEKGDIPEGYSVSREKKERFSLILESASTNQTSMYLCASRAGQGYNEQFFGPGTRLTVL.

This clone has more than one count but fewer than ten. V usage is TRBV9 and J usage is TRBJ2-1, with a weak D call TRBD1 (5 bases). The V gene's germline CDR1 is SGDLS and CDR2 YYNGEE. This CDR3 contains 16 residues. V lost 0 bases to trimming and J lost 2 bases, with 12 bases between them. CDR3 in DNA: TGTGCCAGCAGCGTAGAGGACACTACTGCCTACAATGAGCAGTTCTTC. Protein: CASSVEDTTAYNEQFF.

The chain joins TRBV7-3 to TRBJ2-1, with D perhaps TRBD1 or TRBD2 (5 bases each). Germline CDR1 and CDR2: SGHTA and FQGTGA. This CDR3 has 18 amino acids. V lost 3 bases and J 0 bases, leaving 18 bases between the germline ends. The CDR3 reads CASSLGLGREGSYNEQFF. CDR3 in DNA: TGTGCCAGCAGCTTGGGGTTGGGACGAGAGGGCTCCTACAATGAGCAGTTCTTC.